The 3 T cell receptor beta chains below come from one sample, sequenced in a study of shared clonotypes between healthy human individuals. The protocol was immunoSEQ multiplex PCR, while the TCRdb copy is restricted to in-frame clones and leaves out a portion. The sample lists approximately 2.1 million clones, 80% to 95% occurring once. The sequenced sample consisted of naive CD4+ T cells from PBMCs. Subset given: CD45RA+ positively selected. The receptors shown here come from a man younger than 30 in good health. Some clones in this sample may be carry-over from other donors' samples.

V is TRBV9 and J is TRBJ2-6; 8 bases line up with TRBD2. This CDR3 is 18 amino acids long. V dropped 0 bases and J dropped 0; count of bases not matched to a gene: 5. Germline CDR1 SGDLS, CDR2 YYNGEE. CDR3: CASSVDSGALSGANVLTF. CDR3 nucleotides: TGTGCCAGCAGCGTAGATAGCGGGGCCCTCTCTGGGGCCAACGTCCTGACTTTC.

The rearrangement joins TRBV27 to TRBJ2-1, with 9 bases that match TRBD2. The V gene end was trimmed by 4 bases and the J gene end by 1 base; junction bases not matched to a gene: 5. The CDR3 extends over 16 amino acids. CDR1 is MNHEY, CDR2 SMNVEV, per germline (reference sequence). In DNA form, the CDR3 reads TGTGCCAGCAGTTCGAATCTAGCGGGATCCTACAATGAGCAGTTCTTC. It translates to CASSSNLAGSYNEQFF.

The rearrangement uses TRBV11-3 and TRBJ2-2; 11 bases align to TRBD2. Trimming took 4 bases from V and 5 from J; bases not matched to a gene: 12. Germline lookup yields CDR1 SGHNT and CDR2 YENEEA. This CDR3 contains 18 residues. The CDR3 loop is CASSSGLADRTRTGELFF. CDR3 nucleotides: TGTGCCAGCAGCTCGGGACTAGCGGACCGTACTAGGACCGGGGAGCTGTTTTTT.